This TCR beta chain came from a study of CD8 T cells in ankylosing spondylitis. Making the TCR beta libraries involved quantitative 5'-RACE with molecular barcodes. TCRdb processed the 5' RACE reads anew with MiXCR; each CDR3 protein has one entry. The table shows fewer than 400,000 distinct CDR3 sequences, with around 24% occurring only once. General observations from the study: Several highly homologous variants made up a TCR beta motif that seemed to typify ankylosing spondylitis blood. Prior literature has documented some motif variants in synovial fluid and blood from reactive arthritis.

This clonotype was seen a few times. Its antigen is undetermined. Trimming shortened V by 7 bases and J by 5 bases, and 18 bases separated the two germline ends. This CDR3 contains 14 residues. Germline V gene data show CDR1 as MDHEN and CDR2 as SYDVKM. Material: blood, either unsorted or a sorted T cell fraction (not recorded which). This rearrangement joins TRBV28 to TRBJ2-7; D unresolved. The sequence was obtained from a male donor with ankylosing spondylitis. CDR3 loop: CASTDNRLQDEQYF. CDR3 DNA sequence: TGTGCCAGCACCGATAACAGATTACAAGACGAGCAGTACTTC.